Below, 14 T cell receptor beta chains from the same sample are listed, as sequenced in a study of tumor and adjacent non-tumor tissue in lung cancer (dated by TCRdb to the late 2010s). Library creation used multiplex PCR. Data came from an Illumina HiSeq 2500. Following protocols modified from ARM-PCR, the researchers constructed TCRbeta libraries through three rounds of nested PCR with primers (Table S4). TCRdb reprocessing: public reads trimmed at Q25 with fastp, clones called with MiXCR, in-frame beta chains kept. Each entry merges the rows of one CDR3 protein and shows their most common DNA and genes. Recorded for this sample are 44,000 or so distinct CDR3 sequences; 60% to 70% of them occurred a single time. 19% of the sample comes from the top ten. RNA was extracted from bulk unsorted tissue and checked for quality with a NanoDrop ND-1000 and an Agilent 2100. For the normal lung samples, distant non-tumor tissue was collected more than 3 cm away from the tumor edge.

Sequencing was carried out using distant non-tumor lung tissue. The receptors originated from a woman in her forties with non-small cell lung cancer.

This clonotype has only a few counts. This may stem from a read error, because a much larger clone lies one nucleotide away. V gene TRBV6-2 or TRBV6-3 combines with J gene TRBJ2-3; either TRBD1 or TRBD2 may supply D (5 bases each). The germline V gene encodes CDR1 MNHEY and CDR2 SVGEGT. Trimming stripped 8 bases from V and 4 bases from J, with 25 bases between. This CDR3 comprises 17 residues. CDR3 sequence: CASHPGSLSGDADTQYF. The DNA for the CDR3 is TGTGCCAGCCACCCAGGCTCCTTAAGTGGGGACGCAGATACGCAGTATTTT.

This clonotype was counted a single time. Lacking the conserved final phenylalanine or tryptophan, this CDR3 likely reflects a read error. No DNA is shown, since the ends of the CDR3 on it are uncertain; the CDR3 is the one TCRdb lists. The rearrangement links TRBV5-6 to TRBJ2-7. The CDR3 is 12 residues long, counting both termini. The germline CDR1 and CDR2 sequences are SGHDT and YYEEEE. This CDR3 reads CASSFQLYEQYS.

The rearrangement joins TRBV28 to TRBJ2-3, with 12 bases fitting TRBD2. V was clipped by 5 bases and J by 8 bases; unmatched bases: 8. The CDR3 is 15 residues long. Germline CDR1 and CDR2: MDHEN and SYDVKM. CDR3 protein: CASSPQTSGRGTQYF. In DNA, the CDR3 is TGTGCCAGCAGTCCACAGACTAGCGGGAGAGGTACGCAGTATTTT.

Ten or more counts support this clonotype. The chain carries TRBV19 and TRBJ2-7, with 10 bases aligning to TRBD1. The CDR3 is 14 residues long. V gave up 7 bases and J gave up 4 bases; unmatched junction bases: 7. Per the germline V gene, CDR1 is LNHDA and CDR2 is SQIVND (reference sequence). CDR3 in amino acids: CASTPTGGIYEQYF. In nucleotides, the CDR3 is TGTGCCAGTACCCCGACAGGGGGCATTTACGAGCAGTACTTC.

There are a few counts of this clonotype. A read error is possible here, since a much larger clone lies one base away. J is TRBJ1-5 and V is TRBV5-6; the match to TRBD1 covers 9 bases. Germline lookup yields CDR1 SGHDT and CDR2 YYEEEE. V lost 4 bases to trimming and J lost 3 bases; unmatched junction nucleotides: 8. The CDR3 runs to 16 residues. CDR3 amino acids: CASSAGTGLNNQPQHF. DNA for the CDR3: TGTGCCAGCAGCGCCGGGACAGGGTTAAACAATCAGCCCCAGCATTTT.

This clonotype was picked up many times. The chain uses TRBV28 and TRBJ1-1; D not certain. The CDR3 extends over 12 amino acids. Germline V gene lookup returns CDR1 MDHEN and CDR2 SYDVKM. The V gene lost 3 bases and the J gene lost 3 bases, with 5 bases spanning the gap. Here the CDR3 reads CASSLDYTEAFF. As DNA, the CDR3 is TGTGCCAGCAGTTTGGATTACACTGAAGCTTTCTTT.

Regarding this clonotype: This may stem from a read error, because a much larger clone lies one nucleotide away. This chain uses TRBV7-9 with TRBJ2-2, with a tentative D call TRBD1 (5 bases). Trimming shortened V by 4 bases and J by 4 bases, and 22 bases separated the two germline ends. Germline CDR1 SEHNR, CDR2 FQNEAQ (reference sequence). This CDR3 comprises 18 residues. CDR3 in DNA: TGTGCCAGCAGCTCCCCCAGACAGAGCGACCTGATCACCGGGGAGCTGTTTTTT. It translates to CASSSPRQSDLITGELFF.

This clonotype was recorded many times. V is TRBV14 and J is TRBJ2-1; TRBD1 is a possible D gene (5 bases). In germline, CDR1 is SGHDN, CDR2 FVKESK. The CDR3 runs to 17 residues. V lost 1 base, J lost 0 bases, and 13 bases lay in between. This CDR3 reads CASSQVGVPSSYNEQFF. CDR3 DNA: TGTGCCAGCAGCCAAGTAGGGGTCCCAAGCTCCTACAATGAGCAGTTCTTC.

This clonotype was seen repeatedly, ten times or more. This chain joins TRBV6-6 and TRBJ2-1, with TRBD2 identical over 9 bases. The CDR3 extends over 15 amino acids. V lost 6 bases to trimming and J lost 7 bases; unmatched junction nucleotides: 10. From germline, CDR1 is MNHNY and CDR2 SVGAGI (reference sequence). CDR3 loop: CASRREGTPGNEQFF. Written as DNA, the CDR3 is TGTGCCAGCAGGCGGGAGGGAACCCCTGGGAATGAGCAGTTCTTC.

The V call is TRBV11-3, the J call TRBJ2-1; 7 bases fit TRBD2. Germline-derived CDR1 and CDR2 are SGHNT and YENEEA. This CDR3 has 16 amino acids. V dropped 9 bases and J dropped 5; count of bases not matched to a gene: 16. This CDR3 reads CARSDAGLSANNEQFF. In DNA form, the CDR3 reads TGTGCCAGGAGCGATGCGGGACTATCGGCCAACAATGAGCAGTTCTTC.

A note on this clonotype: The junction and the germline gene differ at one end; a read error may be behind it. V gene TRBV6-2 or TRBV6-3 combines with J gene TRBJ2-3; unclear D gene. The CDR3 loop spans 15 amino acids. The V gene's germline CDR1 is MNHEY and CDR2 SVGEGT. CDR3 coding DNA: TGTGCTAGCAGTTACTCTTGGGTTAGCACAGATACGCAGTATTTT. Translating it yields CASSYSWVSTDTQYF.

Many counts were recorded for this clonotype. The chain has TRBV6-1 and TRBJ2-7; D unclear. Trimming took off 6 bases at V and 6 bases at J, with 9 bases between the two ends. The CDR3 covers 11 residues. Germline values: CDR1 MNHNS, CDR2 SASEGT. The DNA for the CDR3 is TGTGCCAGCAGAGTCACCATCGAGCAGTACTTC. Translating it yields CASRVTIEQYF.

Comments on this clonotype: At one boundary the junction diverges from the germline segment, which might be a read error. The rearrangement joins TRBV29-1 to TRBJ1-3; 9 bases are shared with TRBD1. CDR1 is SQVTM, CDR2 ANQGSEA, per germline. CDR3 size: 15 residues. The CDR3 DNA reads as TGCAGCGTTGCCTGGGACAGGGCCTATGGAAACTCCATATATTTT. Its protein is CSVAWDRAYGNSIYF.

CDR3 nucleotide sequence: TGTGCCAGCAGCTCTAATCTGGACAGACCGAAGACTGAAGCTTTCTTT. This encodes CASSSNLDRPKTEAFF. The chain carries TRBV5-6 and TRBJ1-1; possibly TRBD1 for D (6 bases). The CDR3 runs 16 residues. Trimming removed 3 bases at V and 5 bases at J, with 20 bases between. CDR1 is SGHDT and CDR2 is YYEEEE in the germline V gene.